This TCR beta chain was sequenced during a study of cytomegalovirus exposure and HLA in healthy donors (dated by TCRdb to 2016 to 2017). With respect to the entire study: In an earlier analysis of some 550 of the donors, approximately 260 Gb of sequence data and 117 million unique TCR beta sequences from roughly 190 million T cells were reported. HLA typing included class I and class II loci at four-digit resolution. Donor age, sex, ethnicity and CMV serostatus were compiled together with the repertoire data. Besides the first cohort of some 670 subjects, a separate validation cohort made up of 120 different subjects was used. The study profiled the T cell repertoires of 500 to 800 subjects by immunosequencing and related them to cytomegalovirus serostatus. The study aimed to test whether cataloging public T cell receptors could reveal signatures of past pathogen exposure. All discovery cohort repertoires had been generated using a single sequencing platform. A later analysis re-analyzed previously published TCR beta repertoires from roughly 600 donors and added high-resolution HLA genotyping to study TCR occurrence patterns. To predict cytomegalovirus infection status, the study brought together high-throughput TCR immunosequencing, statistical association of individual TCRs with disease status, and machine learning. An earlier analysis of several hundred of the donors applied high-throughput TCR beta sequencing to assess whether each TCR beta V gene segment acted as functional or pseudogenic. Of the roughly 400 genotyped donors, about 80% fell in the genetic ancestry cluster associated with self-reported Caucasian donors. About five DR-DQ haplotypes were treated as single units for association and clustering because of strong linkage in the cohort. The number of donors typed differed by locus, with about 629-630 for A, B, C, DRB1 and DQB1, around 520 for DQA1, over 600 for DPA1, and under 490 for DPB1. A later genetic analysis used genome-wide SNP genotypes for about three fifths of the 666 donors, treating that subset as a discovery cohort. Rather than using new phenotypic data, the later analysis identified candidate immune exposures from TCR beta sequences and from how often those sequences occurred across donors. Among roughly 400 genotyped donors of the cohort, an average of approximately 230,000 unique TCR beta nucleotide sequences were sequenced per donor, roughly 20% of them non-productive. Approximately 310 gigabases of sequencing data and roughly 90 million unique TCR sequences were included in an early release covering roughly 700 HLA-typed donors.

Concerning this clone: Its antigen is currently not known. The record has no base qualities; no much larger clone is one base away.

The cohort comprised around 700 healthy bone marrow donors. Cohort members were all nominally healthy when sampled, although unrecorded immune exposures were likely present. The donor tested CMV seropositive and was one of the 289 seropositive cohort members. Each donor provided a peripheral blood sample, and peripheral blood mononuclear cells were used for TCR beta sequencing. Genomic DNA extraction from the blood cell samples was performed with the Qiagen DNeasy Blood Extraction Kit. Overall study results and their limits: In a later genetic analysis, fewer N-insertions in productive TCRs were reported among donors in an Asian-associated ancestry cluster than the roughly 640-donor mean. In a later analysis, some 18,000 TCR beta sequences were associated with specific HLA alleles at a false discovery rate of 0.05. Compared with equally common non-associated chains, HLA-associated TCR beta chains in a later analysis were more clonally expanded and had lower generation probabilities. When HLA alleles, especially DR and DQ, strongly co-occurred, attributing TCR associations to individual alleles was difficult. Some IMGT-functional V segments, including TRBV6-2 and TRBV6-3, could not be told apart with the 87-base-pair reads, so those segments were excluded. A total of roughly 160 TCR beta chains were listed by the study as associated with cytomegalovirus. Roughly uniform sequencing depth across donors was assumed in presence/absence analyses, although this assumption may not hold. Correlated functional status among segregating V segments might be attributable to linkage disequilibrium, but an unknown experimental factor could not be ruled out. In a later analysis, most CMV-associated TCR beta chains were found to appear HLA-restricted, with HLA associations seemingly driven largely by CMV exposure. Because counts were too low, approximately 18 rarely observed V segments, including chromosome 9 orphons, were excluded from the earlier analysis of 500 to 700 of the donors. It was suggested by the authors that the approach could potentially be generalized to other disease states and immunological phenotypes. Immune exposure information for the cohort was limited to CMV serostatus. While some public TCRs were present in many individuals, most TCR sequences turned up only very rarely across donors. In vitro tests confirmed that a few of the cytomegalovirus-associated TCR beta chains recognize cytomegalovirus antigens. Several of the top co-occurrence clusters appeared to be linked to parvovirus B19, influenza, CMV and Epstein-Barr virus, according to a later analysis. In an earlier analysis of over 550 of the donors, most TCR beta V segments were observed in productive rearrangements about 87% or about 30% of the time, broadly matching IMGT annotations. Because some donors lacked HLA typing at each locus, the association tests relied only on the typed subset. In a later genetic analysis, a missense DCLRE1C variant was associated with V-gene and J-gene trimming of TCR beta chains, and the association was replicated in an independent cohort. A further reported finding was that TCR beta sequences accurately predicted the HLA-A and HLA-B alleles for most subjects in the first cohort. In both the original and validation cohorts, the classifier was reported to diagnose cytomegalovirus status with high specificity and sensitivity. The cohort was sequenced for TCR beta chains only, and without alpha or paired-chain data the features that could be detected were limited. A cluster of highly shared sequence variants was judged likely to be a technical artifact of the sequencing pipeline. According to a later analysis, TCR association rates differed among HLA loci, with DRB1 alleles showing the most associated TCRs and HLA-C alleles showing the fewest.

The CDR3 contains 14 residues, cysteine and phenylalanine counted. CDR3 DNA only is kept here, 42 bases in frame from base 1. V and J lose 0 bases and 1 base, and a span of 6 bases separates them. The CDR1 and CDR2 encoded by the germline V gene (reference sequence) are WNHNN and SYGVQD. The method behind the library was the immunoSEQ multiplex PCR assay. The multiplex PCR relied on a mix of 60 forward primers for TCR Vbeta segments and 13 reverse primers for TCR Jbeta segments. The CDR3 region of rearranged TCR beta genes was amplified from genomic DNA by a multiplex PCR assay. On the Illumina HiSeq System, the amplified TCR beta libraries were sequenced as 87-base-pair reads. In the authors' own workflow: A later analysis tallied roughly 76 million unique TCR beta chains across the approximately 670 repertoires, and roughly 11 million of those chains were shared by two or more donors. To remove PCR and sequencing errors, raw reads were error-corrected and collapsed into unique sequences using a nearest-neighbor algorithm that merged closely related sequences. V, D and J gene segments were assigned by aligning CDR3 sequences to IMGT reference sequences. For a sequence to be retained, a match of at least six nucleotides was required to both a V gene segment and a J gene segment. A rearrangement was called productive if the CDR3 had no stop codons and remained in frame with V and J, and every other rearrangement was called non-productive. CDR3 was defined according to IMGT convention as the region running from the second conserved V-encoded cysteine to the conserved J-encoded phenylalanine. The earlier analysis of approximately 590 of the donors excluded any sequence lacking an unambiguous match to a single V gene segment. An earlier analysis of just under 600 of the donors called V segments functional above 56.7% productive rearrangements and segregating when the between-donor standard deviation exceeded 5%. A statistical classification framework was built for diagnosing cytomegalovirus status from the catalog of TCR beta chain sequences. In a later analysis, TCR nucleotide sequences were compared against IMGT/GENE-DB human TR gene sequences so that V and J genes could be assigned. In a later analysis, CDR3 sequences and most-parsimonious VDJ recombination scenarios were assigned using the TCRdist pipeline. In a later analysis, every TCR beta chain was defined by the combination of its CDR3 amino acid sequence and its V-gene family, and reads without a unique V-gene family were dropped. In a later analysis, 450 to 600 highly shared, low-generation-probability nucleotide sequences were removed to address suspected cross-contamination and a sequencing artifact. In a later analysis, a clonal expansion index was calculated for each public chain from normalized within-repertoire ranks of inferred template counts. Generation probabilities in a later analysis came from a VDJ recombination model fitted to out-of-frame rearrangements, and those results were checked against IGoR. A later analysis scored TCR-TCR, TCR-HLA and TCR-CMV co-occurrence with hypergeometric tests, applying a repertoire-size bias correction to TCR pairs. To estimate false discovery rates, a later analysis permuted the HLA or CMV assignments 20 times. In a later analysis, co-occurring TCRs were grouped with DBSCAN, and TCRdist sequence similarity was added when clustering was performed within HLA-allele-positive subsets. Repertoires with fewer than 30,000 or more than 120,000 public chains, plus five repertoires with anomalous nucleotide sharing, were excluded from co-occurrence clustering. The table comes from immuneACCESS by way of TCRdb, which keeps in-frame sequences with V and J called. Part of the clones is missing from these tables; in studies checked, under half for an unresolved V gene and the rest for unknown reasons. That table furnishes V, J and clone size, whereas the DNA furnished D and trimming. The sample data list under 90,000 clones, and 65% to 75% of these were observed just once. The ten most abundant clones make up over 7.5% of the sample.

The sequenced material came from PBMCs. This sequence uses TRBV10-1 and TRBJ1-1; the D gene identity is not certain. This TCR was sampled from a middle-aged man in good health and CMV-seropositive. The nucleotide sequence reads TGCGCCAGCAGTGAGTCCGGGAAGAACACTGAAGCTTTCTTT. It encodes CASSESGKNTEAFF.